One and the same sample provided the 30 T cell receptor beta chains below, sequenced in a study of regulatory T cells in long-lasting Graves disease. This sample's time point: newly diagnosed GD, antithyroid drugs for less than 3 months. After RNA was extracted from PBMCs, the TCR library was made from it. According to the study, TCR beta libraries were built with iRepertoire HTBI primers and CDR3-region Arm-PCR. TCRdb recomputed calls from the multiplex PCR reads with MiXCR, one row per CDR3 protein. The data show 400,000 to 500,000 distinct CDR3 sequences, with about a sixth seen just once and roughly 23% held by the top ten. These sequences were also reported in another study, on T cells in Graves' hyperthyroidism and ophthalmopathy.

Material: peripheral blood mononuclear cells (PBMCs), obtained at new diagnosis, from a patient treated with antithyroid drugs. These TCRs come from a young woman with Graves disease.

CDR3 sequence (DNA): TGTGCCAGCTCACCCGCCAGGGACAGGGGATACACTGAAGCTTTCTTT. Translation: CASSPARDRGYTEAFF. The rearrangement uses TRBV18 and TRBJ1-1, with 10 bases fitting TRBD1. The CDR3 is 16 residues long. Per germline, CDR1 KGHSH and CDR2 LQKENI. J was trimmed by 3 bases and V by 3 bases; bases with no gene match: 7.

In this sample, this clonotype turned up many times. The chain employs TRBV4-1 and TRBJ2-1; possibly TRBD1 for D (5 bases). Trimming removed 0 bases from V and 2 bases from J, with 11 bases in between. CDR3 length: 16 amino acids. Germline V gene sequence: CDR1 MGHRA, CDR2 YSYEKL. The CDR3 nucleotides read TGCGCCAGCAGCCAAGATCGAACAGGAGCCTACAATGAGCAGTTCTTC. Protein sequence: CASSQDRTGAYNEQFF.

To note about this clonotype: Mismatch with germline at one junction end may stem from a read error. The CDR3 DNA is TGTGCCGGCAGCAAGCATAGGGGTGGGAACACTGAAGCTTTCTTT. As protein: CAGSKHRGGNTEAFF. V and J are TRBV3-1 and TRBJ1-1; a weak D match, TRBD1 (5 bases). Germline CDR1 LGHDT, CDR2 YNNKEL (reference sequence). This CDR3 spans 15 amino acids.

This chain uses TRBV19 with TRBJ1-1; D gene ambiguous. This CDR3 has 14 amino acids. The V and J ends lost 4 bases and 1 base respectively, with 10 bases between them. Looked up from germline, CDR1 is LNHDA and CDR2 is SQIVND (reference sequence). The CDR3 DNA reads as TGTGCCAGTAGTAAGCGCACCCAGAACACTGAAGCTTTCTTT. This translates into CASSKRTQNTEAFF.

In its sample, this clonotype was seen many times. The CDR3 loop is CASSLYPGNQETQYF. CDR3 nucleotides: TGTGCCAGCAGTTTGTATCCGGGCAACCAAGAGACCCAGTACTTC. The V and J genes are TRBV12-3 or TRBV12-4 and TRBJ2-5; no clear D gene. V was cut by 3 bases and J by 0 bases, with 11 bases left in between. There are 15 residues in the CDR3.

The V call is TRBV12-3 or TRBV12-4, the J call TRBJ2-1; 11 bases are a match to TRBD2. V was clipped by 3 bases and J by 6 bases; unmatched bases: 10. The CDR3 is made up of 17 amino acids. The CDR3 DNA sequence: TGTGCCAGCAGTTTCTCAAGTGGACTAGCGGGCCTCAATGAGCAGTTCTTC. This translates into CASSFSSGLAGLNEQFF.

With regard to this clonotype: Relative to the germline gene, one junction end is altered; a read error may explain this. The chain carries TRBV7-9 and TRBJ2-1; D might be TRBD1 or TRBD2, each matching 5 bases. The CDR3 contains 14 residues. CDR1 and CDR2 (germline): SEHNR, FQNEAQ (reference sequence). The CDR3 loop reads CASGRRDRRNERFF. DNA for the CDR3: TGTGCCAGCGGTAGAAGGGACCGGAGAAATGAGCGGTTCTTC.

This clonotype was recorded a few times. In DNA, the CDR3 is TGTGCCAGCAGCCGGGGGGACAGCTCCTACAATGAGCAGTTCTTC. This translates into CASSRGDSSYNEQFF. This chain connects TRBV4-2 to TRBJ2-1; D is perhaps TRBD1 (7 bases). Germline lookup yields CDR1 LGHNA and CDR2 YNFKEQ. CDR3 size: 15 residues. V was pared by 4 bases and J by 0 bases, with 10 bases between.

The sample holds a few counts of this clonotype. The genes are TRBV5-1 and TRBJ2-1, with TRBD2 identical over 13 bases. Germline lookup yields CDR1 SGHRS and CDR2 YFSETQ. The junction had 10 bases not matched to a gene; V was cut back by 4 bases and J by 0 bases. The CDR3 runs 19 residues. The CDR3 region is CASSPRGTSGASSYNEQFF. The CDR3 coding sequence is TGCGCCAGCAGCCCGAGAGGGACTAGCGGGGCTAGCTCCTACAATGAGCAGTTCTTC. Combining the CDR3 with reference TRBV5-1 and TRBJ2-1 gives the whole variable domain KAGVTQTPRYLIKTRGQQVTLSCSPISGHRSVSWYQQTPGQGLQFLFEYFSETQRNKGNFPGRFSGRQFSNSRSEMNVSTLELGDSALYLCASSPRGTSGASSYNEQFFGPGTRLTVL.

The chain joins TRBV29-1 to TRBJ2-2, with D maybe TRBD1 (5 bases). Germline V gives CDR1 SQVTM, CDR2 ANQGSEA. The CDR3 loop spans 15 amino acids. With 4 bases removed from V and 3 bases from J, the gap between germline ends came to 15 bases. CDR3 protein: CSVGTFGADTGELFF. Written as DNA, the CDR3 is TGCAGCGTTGGGACGTTTGGGGCTGACACCGGGGAGCTGTTTTTT.

This chain uses TRBV24-1 with TRBJ2-2; the D is unclear. This CDR3 has 17 amino acids. CDR1 KGHDR and CDR2 SFDVKD come from the germline V gene. Deletions cut 5 bases from V and 6 bases from J, with 21 bases between. CDR3 in amino acids: CATSGQFGPGRAGELFF. The CDR3 nucleotides read TGTGCCACCAGTGGCCAGTTTGGCCCGGGCCGGGCCGGGGAGCTGTTTTTT.

There are many counts of this clonotype. The rearrangement links TRBV18 to TRBJ1-1; D is unclear. The CDR3 totals 14 residues. The germline gives CDR1 KGHSH, CDR2 LQKENI. V dropped 2 bases and J dropped 2 bases, with 9 bases sitting between them. CDR3 DNA sequence: TGTGCCAGCTCACCAAAATGGGGTAACACTGAAGCTTTCTTT. It translates to CASSPKWGNTEAFF.

This clonotype was counted only a few times. The rearrangement uses TRBV15 and TRBJ2-2; the match to TRBD1 covers 9 bases. This CDR3 contains 14 residues. Trimming took 9 bases from V and 3 from J; bases not matched to a gene: 5. The germline V gene has CDR1 LNHNV and CDR2 YYDKDF (reference sequence). Here the CDR3 reads CATTRDRDTGELFF. The DNA for the CDR3 is TGTGCCACTACCCGGGACAGGGACACCGGGGAGCTGTTTTTT.

This clonotype was detected ten times or more. This chain links TRBV11-1 with TRBJ1-4, with D unclear. Germline values: CDR1 SGHAT, CDR2 FQDESV (reference sequence). There are 13 residues in the CDR3. V lost 6 bases and J 6 bases, leaving 11 bases between the germline ends. The chain's CDR3 is CASSPHRDEKLFF. The CDR3 coding sequence is TGTGCCAGCAGTCCCCATCGGGATGAAAAACTGTTTTTT.

This clonotype was found a few times. At one end, the junction sequence differs from germline, possibly due to a read error. The chain is built from TRBV29-1 and TRBJ2-7; D possibly corresponds to TRBD1 (5 bases). There are 15 residues in the CDR3. Germline-derived CDR1 and CDR2 are SQVTM and ANQGSEA. CDR3 nucleotides: TGCAGCGTTAAAGAAATGGGGCAGCGCTCCTACGAGCAGTACTTC. Its translation: CSVKEMGQRSYEQYF.

This clonotype has a handful of counts. The chain uses TRBV24-1 and TRBJ1-2, with 8 bases matching TRBD1. V lost 3 bases and J lost 4; bases outside the gene matches: 6. The CDR3 is 15 amino acids. The germline V gene encodes CDR1 KGHDR and CDR2 SFDVKD. The CDR3 DNA reads as TGTGCCACCAGTGATCCCAGGGGGCTCAGCTATGGCTACACCTTC. Translating it yields CATSDPRGLSYGYTF.

This clonotype was recorded at least ten times. The chain employs TRBV7-9 and TRBJ1-1; 8 bases line up with TRBD1. Unmatched junction bases numbered 4, after V lost 4 bases and J lost 0 bases. The CDR3 has 15 amino acids. Germline-derived CDR1 and CDR2 are SEHNR and FQNEAQ (reference sequence). This CDR3 is CASSSTGQVNTEAFF. CDR3 bases: TGTGCCAGCAGCTCCACGGGACAGGTGAACACTGAAGCTTTCTTT.

This clonotype was seen a few times. The gene calls are TRBV29-1 and TRBJ1-5; weak D call: TRBD1 (6 bases). The CDR3 loop spans 13 amino acids. Trimming removed 4 bases from V and 7 bases from J, with 14 bases in between. Germline lookup yields CDR1 SQVTM and CDR2 ANQGSEA. The CDR3: CSVVGGGGQPQHF. CDR3 in DNA: TGCAGCGTTGTAGGGGGGGGAGGGCAGCCCCAGCATTTT.

In this sample, this clonotype turned up many times. V and J are TRBV29-1 and TRBJ2-1; TRBD2 might be the D (6 bases). CDR1 is SQVTM, CDR2 ANQGSEA, per germline. This CDR3 is 10 amino acids long. V lost 7 bases and J 8 bases, leaving 9 bases between the germline ends. CDR3: CSATSYEQFF. CDR3 nucleotides: TGCAGCGCCACTAGCTATGAGCAGTTCTTC.

A few counts support this clonotype. J is TRBJ2-7 and V is TRBV5-6; 14 nucleotides line up with TRBD2. The CDR3 has 17 amino acids. The trim removed 4 bases at V and 7 bases at J, leaving 13 bases unmatched. The germline V gene encodes CDR1 SGHDT and CDR2 YYEEEE. CDR3 protein: CASSERLAGGPLEEQYF. The CDR3 bases are TGTGCCAGCAGCGAAAGACTAGCGGGAGGGCCCTTGGAAGAGCAGTACTTC. Complete variable domain (other parts from reference TRBV5-6 and TRBJ2-7): DAGVTQSPTHLIKTRGQQVTLRCSPKSGHDTVSWYQQALGQGPQFIFQYYEEEERQRGNFPDRFSGHQFPNYSSELNVNALLLGDSALYLCASSERLAGGPLEEQYFGPGTRLTVT.

This clonotype has a handful of counts. This chain connects TRBV6-5 to TRBJ2-4; D ambiguous. CDR3 length: 13 amino acids. V was pared by 4 bases and J by 5 bases, with 9 bases between. CDR1 is MNHEY, CDR2 SVGAGI, per germline. For the CDR3, the DNA is TGTGCCAGCAGTTGGCTAGAGGAAAACATTCAGTACTTC. This sequence encodes CASSWLEENIQYF.

This clonotype has a handful of counts. CDR3 residues: CSANGDTQYF. CDR3 nucleotides: TGCAGTGCTAATGGGGATACGCAGTATTTT. The rearrangement links TRBV20-1 to TRBJ2-3; no firm D call. Germline values: CDR1 DFQATT, CDR2 SNEGSKA (reference sequence). Trimming stripped 4 bases from V and 6 bases from J, with 5 bases between. The CDR3 runs to 10 residues.

There are many counts of this clonotype. The V gene is TRBV28, the J gene TRBJ2-1; TRBD2 matches 11 bases. Germline assignment: CDR1 MDHEN and CDR2 SYDVKM. This CDR3 spans 15 amino acids. V trimming: 3 bases; J trimming: 7 bases; junction bases outside the gene matches: 5. The CDR3: CASSFGLAGLNEQFF. The CDR3 DNA follows: TGTGCCAGCAGTTTCGGACTAGCGGGTTTGAATGAGCAGTTCTTC.

This clonotype came up many times. The rearrangement uses TRBV13 and TRBJ1-6; D gene ambiguous. V dropped 5 bases and J dropped 7 bases, with 6 bases sitting between them. CDR3 length: 12 amino acids. Germline assignment: CDR1 PRHDT and CDR2 FYEKMQ (reference sequence). CDR3 sequence reads: CASSLPNSPLHF. Written as DNA, the CDR3 is TGTGCCAGCAGCCTCCCCAATTCACCCCTCCACTTT.

This clonotype was counted many times. The chain links TRBV6-1 to TRBJ1-5; D gene uncertain. Germline CDR1 and CDR2: MNHNS and SASEGT. V shed 7 bases and J shed 4 bases, with 11 bases lying between them. The CDR3 runs 13 residues. The CDR3 DNA sequence: TGTGCCAGCAAACCCGGATTTAATCAGCCCCAGCATTTT. The encoded protein is CASKPGFNQPQHF.

This clonotype was picked up a small number of times. The chain combines TRBV7-9 with TRBJ2-2; TRBD2 is a possible D gene (5 bases). The CDR3 sequence is 15 residues long. Trimming cost V 6 bases and J 2 bases, with 13 bases left between them. CDR1 and CDR2 from the germline V gene are SEHNR and FQNEAQ (reference sequence). Written as DNA, the CDR3 is TGTGCCAGCAGGGAGGTTGGACGAAACACCGGGGAGCTGTTTTTT. Translated, it gives CASREVGRNTGELFF.

This clonotype has ten or more counts. The gene calls are TRBV12-3 or TRBV12-4 and TRBJ2-2; TRBD2 matches 8 bases. The J segment lost 1 base and the V segment lost 6 bases, leaving 4 bases of the junction unmatched. The CDR3 is 15 residues long. CDR3 bases: TGTGCCAGCAGCCTAGCGGGTCGGAACACCGGGGAGCTGTTTTTT. The encoded protein is CASSLAGRNTGELFF.

This clonotype came up many times. The chain couples TRBV11-1 to TRBJ2-1, with a weak D call TRBD1 (6 bases). The CDR3 has 14 residues. Trimming took off 5 bases at V and 8 bases at J, with 16 bases between the two ends. Germline V gene lookup returns CDR1 SGHAT and CDR2 FQDESV (reference sequence). CDR3 amino acids: CASSTPPGQYEQFF. CDR3 sequence (DNA): TGTGCCAGCAGCACACCGCCTGGACAGTATGAGCAGTTCTTC.

The sample holds many counts of this clonotype. The rearrangement links TRBV10-3 to TRBJ2-1, with 8 bases identical to TRBD2. This CDR3 comprises 14 residues. Looked up from germline, CDR1 is ENHRY and CDR2 is SYGVKD. After removal of 7 bases from V and 1 base from J, the junction contained 3 bases not matched to a gene. This chain's CDR3 is CAITTGGSYNEQFF. CDR3 DNA: TGTGCCATCACCACGGGGGGGTCCTACAATGAGCAGTTCTTC.

As concerns this clonotype: A far larger clone is one nucleotide away, so this likely arose from a read error. The V call is TRBV11-2, the J call TRBJ2-1; tentatively, D is TRBD2 (5 bases). Germline assignment: CDR1 SGHAT and CDR2 FQNNGV. The CDR3 has 15 residues. V gave up 5 bases and J gave up 10 bases, with 21 bases separating them. CDR3 bases: TGTGCCAGCAGCCCCGGGGTAGCGAGACCCTACGAGCAGTTCTTC. Translation gives CASSPGVARPYEQFF. Using reference TRBV11-2 and TRBJ2-1 for the parts outside the CDR3, the full variable domain is EAGVAQSPRYKIIEKRQSVAFWCNPISGHATLYWYQQILGQGPKLLIQFQNNGVVDDSQLPKDRFSAERLKGVDSTLKIQPAKLEDSAVYLCASSPGVARPYEQFFGPGTRLTVL.